The clone carrying this TCR beta chain showed up just a few times. Its specificity is not known. The junction had 12 bases not matched to a gene; V was cut back by 3 bases and J by 6 bases. CDR1 is SGHRS, CDR2 YFSETQ, per germline. CDR3 length: 15 residues. Treatment here: approximately 10-day PBMC culture with coronavirus spike peptide pools or control peptides (ViraFEST assay). Sequence data for DNA of cultured CD4+ T cells were generated by the Oncomine TCR Beta short-read assay. In TCRdb, the PCR reads were re-called with MiXCR into one record per CDR3 protein. This table has under 20,000 distinct CDR3 sequences, roughly 60% appearing once. The data were obtained in a study of vaccination and CD4 T cells after COVID-19.

This TCR was sampled from a human donor who had recovered from COVID-19. The rearrangement joins TRBV5-1 to TRBJ2-7; 7 bases fit TRBD2. Sample: CD4+ T cells from blood, cultured in vitro. CDR3 nucleotide sequence: TGCGCCAGCAGCTCAGAGGGCCGCGGGAGACGCGAGCAGTACTTC. Translated: CASSSEGRGRREQYF. The entire variable domain, with the rest obtained from reference TRBV5-1 and TRBJ2-7, is as follows: KAGVTQTPRYLIKTRGQQVTLSCSPISGHRSVSWYQQTPGQGLQFLFEYFSETQRNKGNFPGRFSGRQFSNSRSEMNVSTLELGDSALYLCASSSEGRGRREQYFGPGTRLTVT.